The clone carrying this T cell receptor (beta chain) was detected only once. Original analysis: Using reference gene primer amplification, nucleated cell counts were estimated. Using immunoSEQ multiplex PCR, the repertoire was profiled, and TCRdb retains in-frame clones only, with some absent. That table furnishes V, J and clone size, whereas the DNA furnished D and trimming. Here the sample spans approximately 99,000 clones, 70% to 80% being singletons. V was trimmed by 8 bases and J by 0 bases, leaving 11 bases between them. In germline, CDR1 is GTSNPN, CDR2 SVGIG (reference sequence). The CDR3 is 14 amino acids. This specimen belongs to a study of blood T cell repertoires in COVID-19.

Sequencing input: peripheral blood. V usage is TRBV30 and J usage is TRBJ1-6, with D uncertain. This receptor was taken from a woman older than 75 with active or convalescent COVID-19. CDR3: CARREHSYNSPLHF. CDR3 nucleotides: TGTGCCCGCCGGGAGCACTCCTATAATTCACCCCTCCACTTT.